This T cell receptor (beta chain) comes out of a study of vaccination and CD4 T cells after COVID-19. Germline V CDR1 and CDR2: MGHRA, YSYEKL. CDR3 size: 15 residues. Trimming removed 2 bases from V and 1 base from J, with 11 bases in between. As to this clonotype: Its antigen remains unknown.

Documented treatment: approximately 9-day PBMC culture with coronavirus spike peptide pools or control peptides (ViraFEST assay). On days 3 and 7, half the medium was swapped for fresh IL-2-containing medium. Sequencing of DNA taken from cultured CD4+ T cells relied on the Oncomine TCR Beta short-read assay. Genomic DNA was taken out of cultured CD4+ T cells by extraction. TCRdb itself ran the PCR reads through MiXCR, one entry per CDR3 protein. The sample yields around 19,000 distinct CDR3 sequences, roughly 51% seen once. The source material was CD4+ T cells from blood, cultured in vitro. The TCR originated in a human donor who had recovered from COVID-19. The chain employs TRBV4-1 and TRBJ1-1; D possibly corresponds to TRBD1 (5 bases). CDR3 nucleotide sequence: TGCGCCAGCAGCCAAATTGCAGGGACGAACACTGAAGCTTTCTTT. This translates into CASSQIAGTNTEAFF.